These T cell receptor beta chains were read from a single sample in a study of early T cells in non-severe SARS-CoV-2 infection. From the 5' RACE reads, TCRdb called clonotypes with MiXCR, one entry per CDR3 protein. Among roughly 110,000 distinct CDR3 sequences, 8.5% to 14% were seen once, and the ten largest hold about 7.6%. Source material: whole blood. Receptor source: an adult who was a healthcare worker with PCR-confirmed SARS-CoV-2 infection or an uninfected control (not recorded which). Both conserved end residues are part of each CDR3. A D gene is named only where the DNA matches it firmly. Clone size appears in some rows only: once, few, many, or a class for an expanded clone.

V,D,size,J,CDR3,DNA
TRBV12-3/TRBV12-4,.,.,TRBJ1-5,CASSFSKHQPQHF,TGTGCCAGCAGTTTTTCTAAGCATCAGCCCCAGCATTTT
TRBV12-3/TRBV12-4,.,few,TRBJ2-3,CASSSGVSRHPDTQYF,TGTGCCAGCAGTAGTGGAGTGAGTAGGCATCCAGATACGCAGTATTTT
TRBV7-2,TRBD2,few,TRBJ2-7,CASSLVGLGAYEQYF,TGTGCCAGCAGCTTAGTGGGACTAGGAGCCTACGAGCAGTACTTC
TRBV20-1,.,many,TRBJ2-7,CSARKMVNYEQYF,TGCAGTGCTAGAAAGATGGTCAATTACGAGCAGTACTTC
TRBV28,.,few,TRBJ2-7,CASSSPSRLGRYEQYF,TGTGCCAGCAGTTCCCCGTCCCGACTGGGGCGGTACGAGCAGTACTTC
TRBV25-1,TRBD1,.,TRBJ2-5,CASSVSGGEETQYF,TGTGCCAGCAGCGTATCAGGGGGCGAGGAGACCCAGTACTTC
TRBV29-1,.,once,TRBJ2-7,CSAAGLAGYEQYF,TGCAGCGCGGCTGGGCTAGCAGGGTACGAGCAGTACTTC
TRBV28,.,.,TRBJ2-3,CASRASTTDTQYF,TGTGCCAGCAGAGCTTCTACGACAGATACGCAGTATTTT
TRBV5-1,TRBD1,many,TRBJ2-3,CASSSDRGPDTQYF,TGCGCCAGCAGCTCGGACAGGGGTCCAGATACGCAGTATTTT
TRBV7-2,TRBD1,few,TRBJ1-2,CASSFGQGDYGYTF,TGTGCCAGCAGCTTCGGACAGGGGGACTATGGCTACACCTTC
TRBV7-9,.,.,TRBJ2-1,CASSLTERSYNEQFF,TGTGCCAGCAGCCTGACAGAGCGCTCCTACAATGAGCAGTTCTTC
TRBV25-1,.,many,TRBJ1-1,CASTLNTEAFF,TGTGCCAGCACATTGAACACTGAAGCTTTCTTT
TRBV20-1,.,.,TRBJ2-5,CSARDRLAFRETQYF,TGCAGTGCTAGAGATAGGTTAGCATTCCGAGAGACCCAGTACTTC
TRBV14,.,few,TRBJ2-3,CASSQDPGQSDTQYF,TGTGCCAGCAGCCAAGATCCGGGTCAGTCAGATACGCAGTATTTT
TRBV24-1,.,.,TRBJ1-5,CATSDPKLTDSNQPQHF,TGTGCCACCAGTGACCCCAAATTGACAGATAGCAATCAGCCCCAGCATTTT
TRBV30,TRBD2,.,TRBJ2-1,CAWQTLAGGNEQFF,TGTGCCTGGCAAACCCTGGCGGGAGGAAATGAGCAGTTCTTC
TRBV28,.,few,TRBJ2-7,CASSWTGQTPNF,TGTGCCAGCAGTTGGACCGGGCAGACCCCCAACTTC
TRBV9,.,few,TRBJ2-6,CASSVYYISGANVLTF,TGTGCCAGCAGCGTATATTACATCTCTGGGGCCAACGTCCTGACTTTC
TRBV7-9,.,.,TRBJ1-1,CASSLPRIGRQSPEAFF,TGTGCCAGCAGCTTACCGCGTATTGGACGCCAGAGTCCTGAAGCTTTCTTT
TRBV10-2,.,few,TRBJ2-1,CASLAVRSEQFF,TGCGCCAGCCTGGCGGTGCGGAGTGAGCAGTTCTTC
TRBV6-2/TRBV6-3,.,few,TRBJ2-2,CASSYGESGELFF,TGTGCCAGCAGTTACGGGGAATCCGGGGAGCTGTTTTTT
TRBV2,TRBD2,few,TRBJ2-1,CASKLQASGTSGRSADNEQFF,TGTGCCAGCAAACTGCAAGCGTCCGGGACTAGCGGGAGGAGCGCCGACAATGAGCAGTTCTTC
TRBV20-1,.,many,TRBJ2-3,CSASPLGDTQYF,TGCAGTGCTAGTCCCCTTGGAGATACGCAGTATTTT
TRBV12-3/TRBV12-4,.,many,TRBJ2-1,CASSFTAGNEQFF,TGTGCCAGCAGTTTTACGGCTGGGAATGAGCAGTTCTTC
TRBV20-1,TRBD2,few,TRBJ2-2,CSARPGTTSTGELFF,TGCAGTGCTAGACCCGGGACTACGTCTACCGGGGAGCTGTTTTTT
TRBV27,TRBD1,.,TRBJ2-7,CASRPLDRGYEQYF,TGTGCCAGCAGGCCCCTGGACAGGGGCTACGAGCAGTACTTC
TRBV9,TRBD1,.,TRBJ1-6,CASSAGTENSPLHF,TGTGCCAGCAGCGCCGGGACAGAAAATTCACCCCTCCACTTT
TRBV5-4,.,.,TRBJ2-5,CASSPDLQETQYF,TGTGCCAGCAGCCCGGACTTACAAGAGACCCAGTACTTC
TRBV4-3,.,many,TRBJ2-7,CASSRKYRRGLYEQYF,TGCGCCAGCAGCCGCAAGTACCGGAGGGGACTCTACGAGCAGTACTTC
TRBV20-1,.,few,TRBJ2-1,CSARDGRGSYNEQFF,TGCAGTGCTAGAGATGGGCGGGGCTCCTACAATGAGCAGTTCTTC
TRBV7-2,TRBD1,few,TRBJ1-5,CATRSGTGGRQPQHF,TGTGCCACCCGTAGTGGGACAGGGGGCCGTCAGCCCCAGCATTTT
TRBV25-1,.,many,TRBJ2-1,CASTGPRGDNNEQFF,TGTGCCAGCACTGGTCCTCGTGGCGATAACAATGAGCAGTTCTTC
TRBV6-6,.,many,TRBJ2-3,CASSLRGSDTQYF,TGTGCCAGCAGTCTGCGGGGTTCGGATACGCAGTATTTT
TRBV6-6,.,many,TRBJ1-1,CASSYTLRVSEAFF,TGTGCCAGCAGTTACACTTTGCGGGTCAGTGAAGCTTTCTTT
TRBV24-1,.,many,TRBJ1-2,CATSDLEGNYGYTF,TGTGCCACCAGTGATTTGGAGGGGAACTATGGCTACACCTTC
TRBV2,.,few,TRBJ2-5,CASTVGGALQETQYF,TGTGCCAGCACAGTAGGCGGGGCCCTCCAAGAGACCCAGTACTTC
TRBV12-3/TRBV12-4,TRBD1,many,TRBJ1-5,CASSGQVNQPQHF,TGTGCCAGCAGTGGACAGGTCAATCAGCCCCAGCATTTT
TRBV7-3,.,.,TRBJ1-6,CASSSAGRVGSPLHF,TGTGCCAGCAGCTCCGCCGGAAGGGTAGGATCACCCCTCCACTTT
TRBV12-3/TRBV12-4,.,.,TRBJ1-2,CASSPPSRGFGYTF,TGTGCCAGCAGCCCCCCGAGCAGGGGCTTTGGCTACACCTTC
TRBV9,TRBD1,many,TRBJ2-5,CASSVGQGIGETQYF,TGTGCCAGCAGCGTAGGACAGGGGATAGGAGAGACCCAGTACTTC
TRBV6-2/TRBV6-3,.,.,TRBJ2-1,CASSYKGNEQFF,TGTGCCAGCAGTTATAAGGGGAATGAGCAGTTCTTC
TRBV18,.,.,TRBJ2-5,CASSPAGTAQGTQYF,TGTGCCAGCTCACCAGCCGGGACTGCACAAGGGACCCAGTACTTC
TRBV6-2/TRBV6-3,TRBD1,.,TRBJ1-2,CASSRTGAGGYTF,TGTGCCAGCAGCCGAACAGGGGCAGGTGGCTACACCTTC
TRBV19,.,.,TRBJ2-6,CASQTSGANVLTF,TGTGCCAGTCAGACTTCTGGGGCCAACGTCCTGACTTTC
TRBV6-5,.,.,TRBJ2-7,CASSYWEEVYEQYF,TGTGCCAGCAGTTACTGGGAGGAGGTTTACGAGCAGTACTTC
TRBV20-1,.,many,TRBJ1-5,CSARAETGRQPQHF,TGCAGTGCTAGAGCCGAGACAGGAAGGCAGCCCCAGCATTTT
TRBV29-1,TRBD1,many,TRBJ1-1,CSVSDRSNTEAFF,TGCAGCGTTTCGGACAGGTCGAACACTGAAGCTTTCTTT
TRBV3-1,.,.,TRBJ1-4,CASSQVATNEKLFF,TGTGCCAGCAGCCAAGTGGCAACTAATGAAAAACTGTTTTTT